The 9 T cell receptor beta chains reported below all come from one sample, sequenced in a study of CD8 T cells in Susac syndrome. After extraction with the RNeasy kit, about 0.45 to 1 ug of the RNA was reverse transcribed using random hexamers. Each CDR3 protein gets one entry after TCRdb re-called the immunoSEQ multiplex PCR reads with MiXCR. The sample shows some 450,000 distinct CDR3 sequences, 75% to 90% of them seen only once. The sample comprised CD8+ T cells from PBMCs. The receptor set was obtained from a human donor with multiple sclerosis.

This clonotype appeared once. The rearrangement links TRBV14 to TRBJ2-7, with D uncertain. The CDR3 runs to 14 residues. CDR1 SGHDN and CDR2 FVKESK come from the germline V gene. The V end lost 3 bases, the J end lost 3 bases, and 12 bases lay between the germline ends. The CDR3 is CASSHTGCYYEQYF. CDR3 nucleotides: TGTGCCAGCAGCCATACGGGCTGCTACTACGAGCAGTACTTC.

The chain is built from TRBV28 and TRBJ2-6; tentative D call: TRBD1 (6 bases). This CDR3 spans 16 amino acids. V was trimmed by 6 bases and J by 0 bases, leaving 12 bases between them. Germline values: CDR1 MDHEN, CDR2 SYDVKM. The CDR3 reads CASRKDSSSGANVLTF. CDR3 sequence (DNA): TGTGCCAGCAGAAAGGACAGCAGCTCTGGGGCCAACGTCCTGACTTTC.

This clonotype appeared a few times. The rearrangement joins TRBV6-1 to TRBJ2-2, with unresolved D. CDR1 is MNHNS and CDR2 is SASEGT in the germline V gene. The CDR3 has 14 residues. Deletions cut 5 bases from V and 5 bases from J, with 12 bases between. This CDR3 reads CASSQNAETGELFF. CDR3 bases: TGTGCCAGCAGTCAGAACGCGGAAACCGGGGAGCTGTTTTTT.

In the case of this clonotype: At one end, the junction sequence differs from germline, possibly due to a read error. The chain is built from TRBV27 and TRBJ2-6; maybe TRBD1 (5 bases). Per germline, CDR1 MNHEY and CDR2 SMNVEV (reference sequence). The CDR3 loop spans 15 amino acids. The CDR3 DNA is TGTGCCAGCAGTTTATCAGGGGCTGGGGCCAACGTCCCGACTTTC. This encodes CASSLSGAGANVPTF.

The chain has TRBV6-1 and TRBJ1-2; D unclear. The CDR3 runs 11 residues. Germline loops: CDR1 MNHNS, CDR2 SASEGT. Trimming cost V 2 bases and J 8 bases, with 6 bases left between them. The CDR3 sequence is CASSEWEGYTF. Here the CDR3 DNA reads TGTGCCAGCAGTGAATGGGAGGGCTACACCTTC.

V and J are TRBV20-1 and TRBJ2-1; D gene unclear. The germline V gene encodes CDR1 DFQATT and CDR2 SNEGSKA (reference sequence). The CDR3 extends over 13 amino acids. V dropped 3 bases and J dropped 0 bases, with 6 bases sitting between them. The CDR3 DNA reads as TGCAGTGCTAGTTTGCGCTCCTACAATGAGCAGTTCTTC. Its translation: CSASLRSYNEQFF.

The genes are TRBV2 and TRBJ2-7; 7 bases align to TRBD1. From germline, CDR1 is SNHLY and CDR2 FYNNEI. The CDR3 consists of 16 residues. V lost 1 base and J lost 2; bases outside the gene matches: 8. The DNA of the CDR3 is TGTGCCAGCAGTGAAGAAGGGGGCTCCAGCACCTACGAGCAGTACTTC. Translated: CASSEEGGSSTYEQYF.

V is TRBV7-9 and J is TRBJ1-1; TRBD1 is a possible D gene (6 bases). Germline V gives CDR1 SEHNR, CDR2 FQNEAQ (reference sequence). V shed 6 bases and J shed 6 bases, with 14 bases lying between them. The CDR3 sequence is 13 residues long. The CDR3 DNA is TGTGCCAGCAGATATCAGGGGCTCGCTGAAGCTTTCTTT. Encoded protein: CASRYQGLAEAFF. Variable domain in full (rest from reference TRBV7-9 and TRBJ1-1): DTGVSQNPRHKITKRGQNVTFRCDPISEHNRLYWYRQTLGQGPEFLTYFQNEAQLEKSRLLSDRFSAERPKGSFSTLEIQRTEQGDSAMYLCASRYQGLAEAFFGQGTRLTVV.

V gene TRBV18 combines with J gene TRBJ2-1; TRBD1 or TRBD2 may be the D gene (5 bases each). V lost 3 bases to trimming and J lost 4 bases, with 25 bases between them. The germline gives CDR1 KGHSH, CDR2 LQKENI. This CDR3 is 19 amino acids long. The CDR3 region has the DNA TGTGCCAGCTCACCGGGGGACCATACCGCATTCGGAACATACAATGAGCAGTTCTTC. Translating gives CASSPGDHTAFGTYNEQFF. Filled out from reference TRBV18 and TRBJ2-1, the complete variable domain reads NAGVMQNPRHLVRRRGQEARLRCSPMKGHSHVYWYRQLPEEGLKFMVYLQKENIIDESGMPKERFSAEFPKEGPSILRIQQVVRGDSAAYFCASSPGDHTAFGTYNEQFFGPGTRLTVL.